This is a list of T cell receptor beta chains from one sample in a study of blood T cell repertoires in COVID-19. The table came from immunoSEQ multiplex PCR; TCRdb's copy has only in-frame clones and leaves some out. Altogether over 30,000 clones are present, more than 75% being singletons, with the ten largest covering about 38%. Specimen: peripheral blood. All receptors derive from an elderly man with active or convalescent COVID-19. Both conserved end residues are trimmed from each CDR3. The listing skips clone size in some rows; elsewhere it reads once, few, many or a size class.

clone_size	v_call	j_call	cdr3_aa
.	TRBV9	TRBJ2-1	ASSLGLKPYNEQF
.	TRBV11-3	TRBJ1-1	ASSSKGIGGTEAF
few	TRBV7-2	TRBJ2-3	ASSLDIPHTQY
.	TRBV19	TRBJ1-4	ASSSLGTANEKLF
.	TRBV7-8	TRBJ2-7	ASSLMGATYEQY
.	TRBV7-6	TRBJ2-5	ASRAGDSTQETQY
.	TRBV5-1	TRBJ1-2	ASSLDRGAFYGYT
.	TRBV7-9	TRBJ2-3	ASSSQRGSTDTQY
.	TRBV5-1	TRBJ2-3	ASSAPGLVTDTQY
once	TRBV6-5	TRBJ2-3	ASRPGQTSTDTQY
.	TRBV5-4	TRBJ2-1	ASSAAQGTSGNNEQF
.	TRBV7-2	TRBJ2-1	ASSLTSGRLYEQF
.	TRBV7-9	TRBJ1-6	ASSGGISNSPLH
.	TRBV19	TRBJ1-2	ASSIVGTDYGYT
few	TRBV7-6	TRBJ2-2	ASSPETSGSWRATGELF
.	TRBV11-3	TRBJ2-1	ASSLPGYNEQF
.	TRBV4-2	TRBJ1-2	ASSRGQQGEAYGYT
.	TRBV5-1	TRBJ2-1	ASSLSGRAYNEQF
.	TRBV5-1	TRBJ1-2	ASGGTGDSYGYT
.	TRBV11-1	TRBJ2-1	ASSLEAGGGYNEQF
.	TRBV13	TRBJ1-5	ASSSQGAKQPQH
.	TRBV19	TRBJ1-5	ASSSGQRDQPQH
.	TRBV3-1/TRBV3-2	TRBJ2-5	ASSPGQRIEETQY
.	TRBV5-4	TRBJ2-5	AAGEGGETQY
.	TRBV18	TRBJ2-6	ASSKGQVGAGANVLT
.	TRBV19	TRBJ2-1	ASTLGLAGYNEQF
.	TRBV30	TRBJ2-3	AWSVGLGEDTQY
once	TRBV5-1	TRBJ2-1	ASMEWGGNEQF
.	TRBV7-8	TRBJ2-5	ASSSGQGEETQY
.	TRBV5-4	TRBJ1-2	ASSLAQEAGYT
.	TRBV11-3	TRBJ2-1	ASSLDWTGSHEQF
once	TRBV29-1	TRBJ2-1	SVDRPPGQGVTEQF
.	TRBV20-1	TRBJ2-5	SASSSWLAGETQY
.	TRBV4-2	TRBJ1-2	ASSQADYGYT
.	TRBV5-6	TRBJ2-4	ASRPWGLGENIQY
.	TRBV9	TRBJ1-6	ASSPHGQDANSPLH
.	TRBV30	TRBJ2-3	AWSARGDTQY
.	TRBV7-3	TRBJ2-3	ASSLDTGFTDTQY
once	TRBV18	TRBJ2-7	ASSPLGLAGAPLNEQY
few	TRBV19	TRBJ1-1	ASSPRQGANTEAF
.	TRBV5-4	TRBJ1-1	ASSLGPAEAF
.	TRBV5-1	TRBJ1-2	ASSQGGERGYT
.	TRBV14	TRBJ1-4	ASSTFRGVNEKLF
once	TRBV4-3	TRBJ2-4	ASSQVTGSRNIQY
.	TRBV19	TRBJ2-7	ASSPTGSYAYEQY